Listed below are T cell receptor beta chains from one sample, sequenced in a study of control samples from healthy donors and cancer patients. Repertoires were generated with immunoSEQ multiplex PCR, while TCRdb's copy carries only in-frame clones and drops some. The sample shows about 31,000 clones, 94% of them seen only once. Sequenced input: blood. All receptors derive from a man in his fifties or sixties in good health. The CDR3 runs from the conserved cysteine through the conserved F or W. The D gene is left open where the match is weak. The listing skips clone size in some rows; elsewhere it reads once, few, many or a size class.

d_call j_call v_call clone_size cdr3_aa cdr3_nt
TRBD2 TRBJ2-1 TRBV7-6 NA CASSVLAGGPYNEQFF TGTGCCAGCAGCGTCTTAGCGGGGGGGCCCTACAATGAGCAGTTCTTC
NA TRBJ2-2 TRBV7-2 NA CASSLVSIPNTGELFF TGTGCCAGCAGCTTAGTGTCCATCCCGAACACCGGGGAGCTGTTTTTT
NA TRBJ1-5 TRBV7-2 NA CASSLVGQGNQPQHF TGTGCCAGCAGCTTAGTTGGGCAGGGCAATCAGCCCCAGCATTTT
NA TRBJ1-6 TRBV29-1 NA CSYRELRNSPLHF TGCAGCTACCGGGAACTCCGCAATTCACCCCTCCACTTT
NA TRBJ1-2 TRBV7-9 NA CASSRLPSGYTF TGTGCCAGCAGCAGACTACCAAGCGGCTACACCTTC
TRBD2 TRBJ2-1 TRBV7-6 NA CASSLGGGAVEQFF TGTGCCAGCAGCTTAGGCGGGGGGGCAGTTGAGCAGTTCTTC
NA TRBJ1-2 TRBV27 NA CASRGSGTNYGYTF TGTGCCAGCAGAGGTTCAGGGACTAACTATGGCTACACCTTC
NA TRBJ1-1 TRBV28 NA CASLGHSFNTEAFF TGTGCCAGTTTGGGACATTCGTTCAACACTGAAGCTTTCTTT
TRBD2 TRBJ2-3 TRBV6-1 NA CASSEERGGTDTQYF TGTGCCAGCAGTGAAGAGCGGGGGGGCACAGATACGCAGTATTTT
NA TRBJ2-2 TRBV3-1/TRBV3-2 NA CASSQGVPTGELFF TGTGCCAGCAGCCAAGGAGTTCCGACCGGGGAGCTGTTTTTT
TRBD1 TRBJ2-6 TRBV6-8 NA CASSYGTGPSLYSGANVLTF TGTGCCAGCAGTTATGGGACAGGGCCCTCCCTTTACTCTGGGGCCAACGTCCTGACTTTC
NA TRBJ1-2 TRBV29-1 NA CSGSARDGNYGYTF TGCAGCGGATCGGCCCGGGACGGAAACTATGGCTACACCTTC
NA TRBJ1-3 TRBV7-9 NA CASSLSGNTIYF TGTGCCAGCAGCTTATCCGGAAACACCATATATTTT
NA TRBJ1-2 TRBV5-8 NA CASSVLDSYGYTF TGTGCCAGCAGCGTCTTAGACAGCTATGGCTACACCTTC
NA TRBJ2-7 TRBV4-1 NA CASSHGRSSSYEQYF TGCGCCAGCAGCCACGGGCGGAGCAGCTCCTACGAGCAGTACTTC
NA TRBJ2-7 TRBV7-8 NA CASSLALDPSYEQYF TGTGCCAGCAGCTTAGCACTAGACCCCTCCTACGAGCAGTACTTC
NA TRBJ2-7 TRBV7-2 NA CASSFQSGVVYEQYF TGTGCCAGCAGCTTTCAATCGGGTGTTGTCTACGAGCAGTACTTC
TRBD1 TRBJ1-2 TRBV19 NA CASRPPGGGGYTF TGTGCCAGTAGACCGCCAGGGGGAGGCGGCTACACCTTC
NA TRBJ2-6 TRBV14 NA CASSLRGAGANVLTF TGTGCCAGCAGCCTGAGGGGTGCAGGGGCCAACGTCCTGACTTTC
NA TRBJ1-4 TRBV6-2/TRBV6-3 NA CASSYSPGTTATNEKLFF TGTGCCAGCAGTTACTCGCCCGGGACAACTGCAACTAATGAAAAACTGTTTTTT
TRBD2 TRBJ2-5 TRBV7-2 NA CASSLGGLAGVAETQYF TGTGCCAGCAGCTTAGGTGGCCTAGCGGGGGTCGCGGAGACCCAGTACTTC
NA TRBJ1-4 TRBV6-6 NA CASRRWDEKLFF TGTGCCAGCAGAAGATGGGATGAAAAACTGTTTTTT
NA TRBJ2-3 TRBV9 NA CASSVEWGPGTDTQYF TGTGCCAGCAGCGTAGAATGGGGGCCCGGCACAGATACGCAGTATTTT
TRBD1 TRBJ1-2 TRBV27 NA CASSTGQGLYGYTF TGTGCCAGCAGCACCGGACAGGGTTTATATGGCTACACCTTC
NA TRBJ1-2 TRBV10-2 few CASSESLDRGYGYTF TGCGCCAGCAGTGAGTCGTTGGACAGAGGCTATGGCTACACCTTC
NA TRBJ1-2 TRBV10-3 NA CAISADPNYGYTF TGTGCCATCAGTGCAGACCCTAACTATGGCTACACCTTC
TRBD1 TRBJ1-1 TRBV9 NA CASSVGDRGRIEAFF TGTGCCAGCAGCGTAGGAGACAGGGGACGGATTGAAGCTTTCTTT
NA TRBJ1-2 TRBV18 NA CASSPRESANYGYTF TGTGCCAGCTCACCGCGAGAGTCGGCTAACTATGGCTACACCTTC
NA TRBJ1-1 TRBV6-5 NA CASSYLGLNTEAFF TGTGCCAGCAGTTACTTGGGACTGAACACTGAAGCTTTCTTT